Below, 29 T cell receptor beta chains from the same sample are listed, as sequenced in a study of T cell responses to AZD1222 COVID-19 vaccine. Only in-frame clones appear in the TCRdb table, and some are missing; sequencing was by immunoSEQ multiplex PCR. This sample has around 160,000 clones, with more than 75% found just once. The sample here was peripheral blood, taken on day 0 of MenACWY control vaccination. These receptors all come from an adult in good health.

This rearrangement joins TRBV5-4 to TRBJ2-2; tentative D call: TRBD1 (5 bases). The germline V gene has CDR1 SGHNT and CDR2 YYREEE (reference sequence). Trimming removed 0 bases at V and 6 bases at J, with 6 bases between. The CDR3 consists of 13 residues. Here the CDR3 DNA reads TGTGCCAGCAGCTTGGAAGGGGCCGGGGAGCTGTTTTTT. This sequence encodes CASSLEGAGELFF.

The chain joins TRBV27 to TRBJ1-5; D remains ambiguous. The V end lost 0 bases, the J end lost 11 bases, and 14 bases lay between the germline ends. There are 14 residues in the CDR3. CDR1 is MNHEY, CDR2 SMNVEV, per germline (reference sequence). The CDR3 bases are TGTGCCAGCAGTTTATCGGCAGCTCCGGGGTCCCAGCATTTT. Protein: CASSLSAAPGSQHF.

This clone was picked up one time. The rearrangement uses TRBV27 and TRBJ2-1, with D perhaps TRBD2 (6 bases). Trimming pared 1 base from V and 0 bases from J, leaving 7 bases between. CDR3 length equals 15 residues. Germline lookup yields CDR1 MNHEY and CDR2 SMNVEV (reference sequence). DNA for the CDR3: TGTGCCAGCAGTTTATTGGGGGGCTCCTACAATGAGCAGTTCTTC. Translating gives CASSLLGGSYNEQFF.

This clone was counted once. The rearrangement uses TRBV19 and TRBJ1-1; D call uncertain. This CDR3 is built from 14 residues. The germline V gene encodes CDR1 LNHDA and CDR2 SQIVND (reference sequence). Trimming took off 4 bases at V and 5 bases at J, with 14 bases between the two ends. CDR3 bases: TGTGCCAGTAGTACCGCCGGGATTGGGACTGAAGCTTTCTTT. This sequence encodes CASSTAGIGTEAFF.

Written as DNA, the CDR3 is TGTGCCAGCAGTGAAGCGCGGGCAGCCTATGGCTACACCTTC. Translating gives CASSEARAAYGYTF. The chain uses TRBV2 and TRBJ1-2; D gene ambiguous. The CDR3 is 14 residues long. Between the trimmed V and J ends, which lost 0 bases and 4 bases, there was a span of 9 bases. The V gene's germline CDR1 is SNHLY and CDR2 FYNNEI.

This chain links TRBV7-2 with TRBJ2-1; D may match TRBD1 or TRBD2 (5 bases each). Germline V gives CDR1 SGHTA, CDR2 FQGNSA. The CDR3 has 14 amino acids. Trimming shortened V by 2 bases and J by 2 bases, and 7 bases separated the two germline ends. DNA of the CDR3: TGTGCCAGCAGCTTACAGGGAGCCTACAATGAGCAGTTCTTC. Translated: CASSLQGAYNEQFF.

V usage is TRBV6-5 and J usage is TRBJ2-1; a possible D gene is TRBD2 (6 bases). V lost 5 bases to trimming and J lost 4 bases, with 12 bases between them. The CDR3 extends over 14 amino acids. The germline V gene encodes CDR1 MNHEY and CDR2 SVGAGI. CDR3 amino acids: CASSREAGYNEQFF. In DNA form, the CDR3 reads TGTGCCAGCAGTAGAGAAGCGGGTTACAATGAGCAGTTCTTC.

The J gene is TRBJ2-3, the V gene TRBV21-1; no DNA check was done on the table's D call, TRBD1. TRBV21-1 represents a pseudogene. The CDR3 covers 18 residues. CDR3 sequence: CASREKPGGHKTGDTQYF. Here the CDR3 DNA reads TGTGCCAGCAGAGAAAAACCTGGGGGACACAAGACCGGGGATACGCAGTATTTT.

This clone was found a few times. V usage is TRBV10-2 and J usage is TRBJ2-7; no reliable D call. V lost 4 bases and J lost 0, with 13 bases in between. The length of the CDR3 is 15 residues. The germline V gene encodes CDR1 WSHSY and CDR2 SAAADI. Here the CDR3 DNA reads TGCGCCAGCAGTGGGGAAGCCCTGAGCTCCTACGAGCAGTACTTC. It codes for CASSGEALSSYEQYF.

This chain uses TRBV5-1 with TRBJ2-1, with D unresolved. Trimming stripped 1 base from V and 0 bases from J, with 14 bases between. CDR3 length: 17 residues. Per the germline V gene, CDR1 is SGHRS and CDR2 is YFSETQ. The CDR3 DNA is TGCGCCAGCAGCTTGTGGACGCAGGATAGCTCCTACAATGAGCAGTTCTTC. Translated: CASSLWTQDSSYNEQFF.

The V and J genes are TRBV20-1 and TRBJ1-2; D may be TRBD1 (5 bases). Per germline, CDR1 DFQATT and CDR2 SNEGSKA (reference sequence). Deletions cut 1 base from V and 7 bases from J, with 7 bases between. The CDR3 runs 11 residues. The CDR3 region has the DNA TGCAGTGCTAGAGCAGGGTTTGGCTACACCTTC. The encoded protein is CSARAGFGYTF.

The chain couples TRBV11-2 to TRBJ2-1; possible D gene TRBD1, 6 bases. Trimming removed 4 bases at V and 9 bases at J, with 13 bases between. The CDR3 is 13 amino acids. Germline CDR1 reads SGHAT; CDR2 reads FQNNGV. The CDR3 DNA is TGTGCCAGCAGCTACAACAGGGCGAGTGAGCAGTTCTTC. The encoded protein is CASSYNRASEQFF.

The rearrangement links TRBV2 to TRBJ2-5; 9 bases fit TRBD2. Germline CDR1 reads SNHLY; CDR2 reads FYNNEI. The CDR3 spans 14 residues. V gave up 7 bases and J gave up 5 bases; unmatched junction bases: 8. CDR3 coding DNA: TGTGCCAGCATTGGGGCGGGGGGGGCGGAGACCCAGTACTTC. Translation gives CASIGAGGAETQYF.

The chain joins TRBV5-8 to TRBJ1-2, with D tentatively TRBD1 (6 bases). The CDR3 runs to 15 residues. Trimming took 2 bases from V and 2 from J, leaving 13 bases between them. Germline CDR1 and CDR2: SGHTS and YDEGEE. The CDR3 sequence: CASSLGGGGNYGYTF. As DNA, the CDR3 is TGTGCCAGCAGCTTAGGCGGCGGGGGCAACTATGGCTACACCTTC.

The V gene is TRBV6-1, the J gene TRBJ2-7; weak D call: TRBD1 (5 bases). The CDR3 totals 14 residues. CDR1 is MNHNS, CDR2 SASEGT, per germline. V was trimmed by 2 bases and J by 4 bases, leaving 12 bases between them. As DNA, the CDR3 is TGTGCCAGCAGTGAAACCAACAGACAGTACGAGCAGTACGTC. Translation: CASSETNRQYEQYV.

Here the CDR3 DNA reads TGTGCCAGCAGTGACCCCGGGACACCTAAAAATGAAAAACTGTTTTTT. Amino acids: CASSDPGTPKNEKLFF. The chain joins TRBV6-1 to TRBJ1-4, with D possibly TRBD1 on 6 matching bases. Trimming stripped 3 bases from V and 5 bases from J, with 16 bases between. The CDR3 has 16 amino acids. The germline V gene encodes CDR1 MNHNS and CDR2 SASEGT.

The chain uses TRBV5-1 and TRBJ2-7; TRBD1 agrees at 7 bases. The CDR3 is 15 residues long. The V and J ends lost 3 bases and 3 bases, in that order; junction bases with no gene match: 9. Germline assignment: CDR1 SGHRS and CDR2 YFSETQ. CDR3 loop: CASSSSDRILYEQYF. The CDR3 nucleotides read TGCGCCAGCAGCTCATCGGACAGGATCCTCTACGAGCAGTACTTC. The full variable domain, rest sourced from reference TRBV5-1 and TRBJ2-7, is KAGVTQTPRYLIKTRGQQVTLSCSPISGHRSVSWYQQTPGQGLQFLFEYFSETQRNKGNFPGRFSGRQFSNSRSEMNVSTLELGDSALYLCASSSSDRILYEQYFGPGTRLTVT.

The chain employs TRBV11-2 and TRBJ2-6, with 10 bases identical to TRBD1. Trimming removed 5 bases from V and 0 bases from J; junction bases left unmatched: 10. CDR1 and CDR2 (germline): SGHAT, FQNNGV. The CDR3 sequence is 19 residues long. CDR3 sequence reads: CASSPRGTGAHSGANVLTF. CDR3 sequence (DNA): TGTGCCAGCAGCCCCCGGGGGACAGGGGCACACTCTGGGGCCAACGTCCTGACTTTC.

This clone was detected a few times. The rearrangement joins TRBV30 to TRBJ1-6; 7 nucleotides agree with TRBD1. Trimming took 0 bases from V and 0 from J; bases not matched to a gene: 11. Looked up from germline, CDR1 is GTSNPN and CDR2 is SVGIG (reference sequence). The CDR3 runs 19 residues. In nucleotides, the CDR3 is TGTGCCTGGAGTGTACGGTCAGGACAGGTTTTCTCCTATAATTCACCCCTCCACTTT. Protein sequence: CAWSVRSGQVFSYNSPLHF.

This clone came up once. The CDR3 loop is CASSFRDREGYGYTF. Written as DNA, the CDR3 is TGCGCCAGCAGCTTCCGGGACAGGGAGGGCTATGGCTACACCTTC. The V call is TRBV4-1, the J call TRBJ1-2; 9 bases line up with TRBD1. V was pared by 5 bases and J by 4 bases, with 8 bases of the junction left unmatched. CDR3 length: 15 residues. From germline, CDR1 is MGHRA and CDR2 YSYEKL.

This clone was seen a few times. The chain is built from TRBV19 and TRBJ1-5, with TRBD1 matching 8 bases. The V and J ends lost 6 bases and 6 bases, in that order; junction bases with no gene match: 7. The CDR3 extends over 14 amino acids. Germline V gives CDR1 LNHDA, CDR2 SQIVND (reference sequence). The chain's CDR3 is CASSRRGRGQPQHF. For the CDR3, the DNA is TGTGCCAGTAGCCGCAGGGGGCGGGGTCAGCCCCAGCATTTT.

V usage is TRBV10-2 and J usage is TRBJ2-1; 9 bases fit TRBD2. V was clipped by 6 bases and J by 5 bases; unmatched bases: 2. In germline, CDR1 is WSHSY, CDR2 SAAADI. The CDR3 length is 13 residues. As DNA, the CDR3 is TGCGCCAGCAGGACTAGCGGAGACAATGAGCAGTTCTTC. It yields the protein CASRTSGDNEQFF.

The chain couples TRBV6-1 to TRBJ1-3, with a possible D match to TRBD1 (6 bases). Germline V gene lookup returns CDR1 MNHNS and CDR2 SASEGT. The CDR3 is 16 amino acids. Trimming cost V 1 base and J 0 bases, with 10 bases left between them. CDR3 sequence (DNA): TGTGCCAGCAGTGAAGGGACAGCCCGCTCTGGAAACACCATATATTTT. It codes for CASSEGTARSGNTIYF.

The chain couples TRBV6-5 to TRBJ2-3; D is unclear. V shed 4 bases and J shed 5 bases, with 10 bases lying between them. This CDR3 region has 13 residues. Per the germline V gene, CDR1 is MNHEY and CDR2 is SVGAGI. Here the CDR3 DNA reads TGTGCCAGCAGTTCCTCCACGGGAGATACGCAGTATTTT. This codes for CASSSSTGDTQYF.

CDR3 protein: CSAFDRGEQFF. CDR3 in DNA: TGCAGTGCATTCGACAGGGGTGAGCAGTTCTTC. The chain has TRBV20-1 and TRBJ2-1, with 8 nucleotides matching TRBD1. The germline V gene has CDR1 DFQATT and CDR2 SNEGSKA (reference sequence). The junction had 4 bases not matched to a gene; V was cut back by 6 bases and J by 9 bases. The CDR3 contains 11 residues.

This chain links TRBV6-5 with TRBJ1-2, with a tentative D call TRBD1 (5 bases). Germline CDR1 MNHEY, CDR2 SVGAGI. The CDR3 contains 14 residues. V shed 5 bases and J shed 8 bases, with 18 bases lying between them. The CDR3 protein is CASSRGDRKKGYTF. In nucleotides, the CDR3 is TGTGCCAGCAGTCGGGGGGACCGCAAAAAGGGCTACACCTTC.

The chain couples TRBV3-1 (or the pseudogene TRBV3-2) to TRBJ2-1; D is tentatively TRBD1 or TRBD2 (6 bases each). The germline gives CDR1 LGHDT, CDR2 YNNKEL (reference sequence). The CDR3 runs to 14 residues. Between the trimmed V and J ends, which lost 4 bases and 8 bases, there was a span of 15 bases. CDR3 region: CASSRPGASDEQFF. CDR3 coding DNA: TGTGCCAGCAGCCGCCCGGGGGCCTCGGATGAGCAGTTCTTC.

The V call is TRBV2, the J call TRBJ1-2; possibly TRBD1 for D (6 bases). CDR1 is SNHLY, CDR2 FYNNEI, per germline. V lost 0 bases to trimming and J lost 1 base, with 15 bases between them. The CDR3 covers 17 residues. The DNA for the CDR3 is TGTGCCAGCAGTGAAGCGCGCGGCGGACAGAATAACTATGGCTACACCTTC. Translating it yields CASSEARGGQNNYGYTF.

This clone turned up a few times. V and J are TRBV19 and TRBJ2-7; D is perhaps TRBD2 (6 bases). Germline loops: CDR1 LNHDA, CDR2 SQIVND (reference sequence). The CDR3 is 12 amino acids. V was clipped by 5 bases and J by 1 base, with 6 bases between them. Here the CDR3 DNA reads TGTGCCAGTAGTGCGGGGTCCTACGAGCAGTACTTC. Protein sequence: CASSAGSYEQYF.